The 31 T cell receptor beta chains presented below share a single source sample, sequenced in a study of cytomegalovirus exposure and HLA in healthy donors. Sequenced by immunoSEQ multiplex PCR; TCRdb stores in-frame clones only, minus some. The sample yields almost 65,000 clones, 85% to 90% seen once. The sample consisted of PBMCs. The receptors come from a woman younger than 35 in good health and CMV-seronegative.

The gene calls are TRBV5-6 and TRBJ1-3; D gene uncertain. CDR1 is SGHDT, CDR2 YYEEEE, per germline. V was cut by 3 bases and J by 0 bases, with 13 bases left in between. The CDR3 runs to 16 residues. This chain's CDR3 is CASSSWTHRSGNTIYF. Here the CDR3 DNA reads TGTGCCAGCAGCTCTTGGACTCACCGCTCTGGAAACACCATATATTTT.

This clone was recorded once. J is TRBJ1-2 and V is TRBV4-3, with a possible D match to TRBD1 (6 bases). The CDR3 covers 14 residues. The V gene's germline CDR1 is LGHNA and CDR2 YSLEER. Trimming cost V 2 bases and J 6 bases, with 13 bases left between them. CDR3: CASSQSQGFHGYTF. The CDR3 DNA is TGCGCCAGCAGCCAATCCCAGGGGTTCCATGGCTACACCTTC.

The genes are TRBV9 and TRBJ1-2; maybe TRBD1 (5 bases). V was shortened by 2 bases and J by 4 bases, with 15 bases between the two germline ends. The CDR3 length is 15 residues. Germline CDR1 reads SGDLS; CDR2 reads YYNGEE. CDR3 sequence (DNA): TGTGCCAGCAGCGTGAGCGGGGCGCGGCTCTATGGCTACACCTTC. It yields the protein CASSVSGARLYGYTF.

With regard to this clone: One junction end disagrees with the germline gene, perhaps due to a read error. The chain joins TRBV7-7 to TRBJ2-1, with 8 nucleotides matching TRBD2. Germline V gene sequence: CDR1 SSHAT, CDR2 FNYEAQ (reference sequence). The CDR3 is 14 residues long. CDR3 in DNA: TGTGCTAGCAGCCCAGGACTAGCTAGGGATGAGCAGTTCTTC. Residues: CASSPGLARDEQFF.

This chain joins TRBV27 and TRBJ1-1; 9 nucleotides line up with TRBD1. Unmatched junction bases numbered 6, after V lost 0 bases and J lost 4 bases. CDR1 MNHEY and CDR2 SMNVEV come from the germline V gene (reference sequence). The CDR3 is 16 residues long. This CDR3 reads CASSLSNRGRFTEAFF. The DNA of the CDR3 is TGTGCCAGCAGTTTATCAAACAGGGGGCGATTCACTGAAGCTTTCTTT.

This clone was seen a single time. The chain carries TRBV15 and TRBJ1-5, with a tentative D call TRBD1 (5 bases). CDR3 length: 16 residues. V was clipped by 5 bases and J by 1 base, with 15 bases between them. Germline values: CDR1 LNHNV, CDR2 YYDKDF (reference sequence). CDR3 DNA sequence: TGTGCCACCAGCGGCGACAGTTATGGGAGCAATCAGCCCCAGCATTTT. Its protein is CATSGDSYGSNQPQHF. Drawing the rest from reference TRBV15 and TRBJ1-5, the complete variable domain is DAMVIQNPRYQVTQFGKPVTLSCSQTLNHNVMYWYQQKSSQAPKLLFHYYDKDFNNEADTPDNFQSRRPNTSFCFLDIRSPGLGDTAMYLCATSGDSYGSNQPQHFGDGTRLSIL.

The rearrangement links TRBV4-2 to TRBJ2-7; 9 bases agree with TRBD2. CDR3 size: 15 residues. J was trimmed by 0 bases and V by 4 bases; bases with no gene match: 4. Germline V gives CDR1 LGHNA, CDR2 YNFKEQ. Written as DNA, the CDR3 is TGTGCCAGCAGCCGAGCACTAGCGGGCTCCTACGAGCAGTACTTC. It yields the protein CASSRALAGSYEQYF.

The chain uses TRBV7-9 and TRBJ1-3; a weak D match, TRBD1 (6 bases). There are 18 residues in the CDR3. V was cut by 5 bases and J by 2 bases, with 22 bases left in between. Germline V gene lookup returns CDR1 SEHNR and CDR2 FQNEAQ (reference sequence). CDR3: CASSPHTKTGEPGNTIYF. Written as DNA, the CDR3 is TGTGCCAGCAGCCCCCACACGAAGACAGGCGAACCTGGAAACACCATATATTTT.

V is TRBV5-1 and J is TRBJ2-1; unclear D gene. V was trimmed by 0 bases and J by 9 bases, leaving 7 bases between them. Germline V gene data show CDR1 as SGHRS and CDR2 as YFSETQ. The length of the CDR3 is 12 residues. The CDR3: CASSLVRAEQFF. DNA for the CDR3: TGCGCCAGCAGCTTGGTGCGAGCTGAGCAGTTCTTC.

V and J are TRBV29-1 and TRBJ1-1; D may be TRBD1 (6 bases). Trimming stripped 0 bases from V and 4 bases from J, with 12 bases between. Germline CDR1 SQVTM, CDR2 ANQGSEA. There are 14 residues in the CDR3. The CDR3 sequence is CSVEDQQGTTEAFF. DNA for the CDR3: TGCAGCGTTGAAGATCAACAGGGCACCACTGAAGCTTTCTTT.

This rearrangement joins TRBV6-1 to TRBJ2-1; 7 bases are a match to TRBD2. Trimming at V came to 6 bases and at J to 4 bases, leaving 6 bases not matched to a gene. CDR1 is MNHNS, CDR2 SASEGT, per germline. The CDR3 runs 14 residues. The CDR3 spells CASSPAGSYNEQFF. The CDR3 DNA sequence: TGTGCCAGCAGCCCAGCGGGGTCTTACAATGAGCAGTTCTTC.

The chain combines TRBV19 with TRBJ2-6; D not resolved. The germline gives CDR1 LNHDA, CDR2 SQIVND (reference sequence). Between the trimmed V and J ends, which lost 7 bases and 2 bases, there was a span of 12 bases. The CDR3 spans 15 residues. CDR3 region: CASTSTRAGANVLTF. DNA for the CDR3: TGTGCCAGTACCTCCACCCGGGCTGGGGCCAACGTCCTGACTTTC.

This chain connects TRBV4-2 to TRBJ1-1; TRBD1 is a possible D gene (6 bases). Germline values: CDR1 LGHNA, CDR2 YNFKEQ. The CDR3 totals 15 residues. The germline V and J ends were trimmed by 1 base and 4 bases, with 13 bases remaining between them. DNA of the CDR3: TGTGCCAGCAGCCAAGTGGAGACAGGAAGCACTGAAGCTTTCTTT. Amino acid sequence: CASSQVETGSTEAFF.

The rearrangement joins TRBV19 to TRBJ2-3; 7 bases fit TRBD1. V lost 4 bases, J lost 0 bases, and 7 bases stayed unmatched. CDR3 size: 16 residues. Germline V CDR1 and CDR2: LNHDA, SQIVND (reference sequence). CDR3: CASSSRDRVSTDTQYF. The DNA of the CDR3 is TGTGCCAGTAGTAGCCGCGACAGGGTGAGCACAGATACGCAGTATTTT.

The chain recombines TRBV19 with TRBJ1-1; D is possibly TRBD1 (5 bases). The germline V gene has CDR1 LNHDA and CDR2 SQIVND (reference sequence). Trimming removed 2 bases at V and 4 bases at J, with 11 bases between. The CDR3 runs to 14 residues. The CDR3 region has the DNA TGTGCCAGTAGTATACAGGGCCGGCTCACTGAAGCTTTCTTT. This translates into CASSIQGRLTEAFF. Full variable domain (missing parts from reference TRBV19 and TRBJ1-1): DGGITQSPKYLFRKEGQNVTLSCEQNLNHDAMYWYRQDPGQGLRLIYYSQIVNDFQKGDIAEGYSVSREKKESFPLTVTSAQKNPTAFYLCASSIQGRLTEAFFGQGTRLTVV.

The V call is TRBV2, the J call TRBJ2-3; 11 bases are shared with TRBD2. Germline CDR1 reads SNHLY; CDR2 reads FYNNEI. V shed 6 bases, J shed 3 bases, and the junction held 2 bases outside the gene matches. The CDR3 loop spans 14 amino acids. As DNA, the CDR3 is TGTGCCAGCAGGAGGACTAGCGGGACAGATACGCAGTATTTT. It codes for CASRRTSGTDTQYF.

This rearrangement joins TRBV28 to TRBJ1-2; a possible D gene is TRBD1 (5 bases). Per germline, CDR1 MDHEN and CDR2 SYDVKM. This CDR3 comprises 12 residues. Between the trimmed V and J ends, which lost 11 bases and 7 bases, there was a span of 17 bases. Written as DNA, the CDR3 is TGTGCCCTATGGCGGGGGATCGGTGGCTACACCTTC. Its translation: CALWRGIGGYTF.

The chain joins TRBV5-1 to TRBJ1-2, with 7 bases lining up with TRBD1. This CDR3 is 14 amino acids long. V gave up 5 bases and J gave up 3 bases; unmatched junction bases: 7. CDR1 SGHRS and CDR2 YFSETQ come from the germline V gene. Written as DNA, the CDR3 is TGCGCCAGCAGATACAGGGGTGGATACTATGGCTACACCTTC. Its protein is CASRYRGGYYGYTF.

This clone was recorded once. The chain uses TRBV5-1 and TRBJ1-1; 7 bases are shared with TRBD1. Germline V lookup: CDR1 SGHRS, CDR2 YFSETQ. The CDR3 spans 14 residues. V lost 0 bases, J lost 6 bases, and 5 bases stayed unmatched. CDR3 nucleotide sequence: TGCGCCAGCAGCTTGGAAGTCCAGGGGGCTGAAGCTTTCTTT. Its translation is CASSLEVQGAEAFF. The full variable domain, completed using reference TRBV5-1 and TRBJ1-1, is KAGVTQTPRYLIKTRGQQVTLSCSPISGHRSVSWYQQTPGQGLQFLFEYFSETQRNKGNFPGRFSGRQFSNSRSEMNVSTLELGDSALYLCASSLEVQGAEAFFGQGTRLTVV.

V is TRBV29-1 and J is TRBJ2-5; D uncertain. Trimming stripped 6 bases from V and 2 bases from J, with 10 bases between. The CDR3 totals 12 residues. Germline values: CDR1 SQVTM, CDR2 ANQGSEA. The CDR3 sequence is CSVSHAQETQYF. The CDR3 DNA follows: TGCAGCGTAAGTCACGCGCAAGAGACCCAGTACTTC.

DNA for the CDR3: TGTGCCAGCAGCCCGTGGACTAGCGGGAGCAATGAGCAGTTCTTC. Its translation is CASSPWTSGSNEQFF. V usage is TRBV11-2 and J usage is TRBJ2-1; TRBD2 agrees at 13 bases. This CDR3 has 15 residues. CDR1 is SGHAT and CDR2 is FQNNGV in the germline V gene. The V segment lost 5 bases and the J segment 6 bases; nucleotides outside the gene matches: 4.

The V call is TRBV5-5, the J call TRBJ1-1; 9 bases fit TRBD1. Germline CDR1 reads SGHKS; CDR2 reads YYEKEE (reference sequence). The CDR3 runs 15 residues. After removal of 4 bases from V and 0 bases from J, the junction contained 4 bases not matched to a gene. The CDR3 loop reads CASSTRDRVNTEAFF. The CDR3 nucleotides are TGTGCCAGCAGCACCCGGGACAGGGTGAACACTGAAGCTTTCTTT.

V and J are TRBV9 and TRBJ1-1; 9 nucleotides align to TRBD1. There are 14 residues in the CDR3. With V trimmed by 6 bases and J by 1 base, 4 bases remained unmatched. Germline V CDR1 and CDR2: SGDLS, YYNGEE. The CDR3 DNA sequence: TGTGCCAGCACCCGGACAGGGGCGAACACTGAAGCTTTCTTT. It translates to CASTRTGANTEAFF.

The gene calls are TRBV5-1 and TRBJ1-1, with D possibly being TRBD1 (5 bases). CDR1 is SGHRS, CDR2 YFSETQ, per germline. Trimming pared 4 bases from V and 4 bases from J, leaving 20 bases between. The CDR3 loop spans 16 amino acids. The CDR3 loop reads CASSPDGGRGGTEAFF. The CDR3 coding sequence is TGCGCCAGCAGCCCGGATGGAGGGAGGGGAGGCACTGAAGCTTTCTTT.

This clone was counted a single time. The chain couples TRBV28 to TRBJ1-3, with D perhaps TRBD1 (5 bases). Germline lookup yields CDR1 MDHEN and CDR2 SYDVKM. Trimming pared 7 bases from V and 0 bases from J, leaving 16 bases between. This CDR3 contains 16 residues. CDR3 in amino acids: CASTLGGLLSGNTIYF. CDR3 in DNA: TGTGCCAGCACCCTGGGGGGACTCCTCTCTGGAAACACCATATATTTT.

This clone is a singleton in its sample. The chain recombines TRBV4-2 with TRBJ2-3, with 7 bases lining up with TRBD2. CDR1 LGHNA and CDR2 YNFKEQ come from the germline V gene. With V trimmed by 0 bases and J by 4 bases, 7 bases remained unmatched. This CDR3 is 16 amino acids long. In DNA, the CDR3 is TGTGCCAGCAGCCAAGAATCGGGAGCGGGGTCAGATACGCAGTATTTT. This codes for CASSQESGAGSDTQYF.

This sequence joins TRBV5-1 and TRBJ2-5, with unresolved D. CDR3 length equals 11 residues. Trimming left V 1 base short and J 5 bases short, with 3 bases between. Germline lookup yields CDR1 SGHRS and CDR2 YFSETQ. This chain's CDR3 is CASSLSETQYF. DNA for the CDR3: TGCGCCAGCAGCTTGTCGGAGACCCAGTACTTC.

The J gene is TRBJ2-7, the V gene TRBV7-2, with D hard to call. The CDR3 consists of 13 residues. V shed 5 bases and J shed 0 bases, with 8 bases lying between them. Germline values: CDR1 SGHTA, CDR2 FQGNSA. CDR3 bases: TGTGCCAGCAGCGCGGTCAGCTCCTACGAGCAGTACTTC. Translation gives CASSAVSSYEQYF.

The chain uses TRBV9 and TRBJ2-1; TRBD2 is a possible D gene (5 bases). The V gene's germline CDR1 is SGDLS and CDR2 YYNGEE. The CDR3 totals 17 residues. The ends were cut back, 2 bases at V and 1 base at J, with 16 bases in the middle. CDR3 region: CASSVDNSVASYNEQFF. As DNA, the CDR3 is TGTGCCAGCAGCGTTGACAATAGTGTAGCGTCCTACAATGAGCAGTTCTTC.

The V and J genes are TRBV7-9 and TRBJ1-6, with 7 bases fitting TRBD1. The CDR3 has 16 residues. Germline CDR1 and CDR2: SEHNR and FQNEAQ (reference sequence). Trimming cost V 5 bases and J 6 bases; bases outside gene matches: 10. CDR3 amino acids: CASSPTTGLGNSPLHF. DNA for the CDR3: TGTGCCAGCAGCCCTACGACAGGGCTTGGTAATTCACCCCTCCACTTT.

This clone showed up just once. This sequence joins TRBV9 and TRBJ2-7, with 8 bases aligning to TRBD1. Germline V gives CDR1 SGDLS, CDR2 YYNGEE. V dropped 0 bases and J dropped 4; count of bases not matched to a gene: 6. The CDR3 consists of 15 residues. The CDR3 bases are TGTGCCAGCAGCGTAGAGGCAGGGGGCGGATACGAGCAGTACTTC. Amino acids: CASSVEAGGGYEQYF.